Below, 19 T cell receptor beta chains from the same sample are listed, as sequenced in a study of CD8 T cells in ankylosing spondylitis. Whole-study results and caveats: Ankylosing spondylitis blood seemed to carry a telltale TCR beta motif made of eight or nine highly homologous variants.

Their specific antigens are unknown. Via MiXCR, TCRdb re-called the 5' RACE reads, giving one row per CDR3 protein. This sample has around 770,000 distinct CDR3 sequences; approximately 12% occur once, and the top ten carry less than 0.65%. The source material was blood, either unsorted or a sorted T cell fraction (not recorded which). All receptors come from a male donor with ankylosing spondylitis.

This clonotype was observed at least ten times. CDR3 amino acids: CASSLVSGLDEAFF. The DNA of the CDR3 is TGTGCCAGCAGCTTAGTTTCGGGACTCGATGAAGCTTTCTTT. The V and J genes are TRBV7-8 and TRBJ1-1; a weak D match, TRBD1 (5 bases). Deletions cut 1 base from V and 7 bases from J, with 13 bases between. The V gene's germline CDR1 is SGHVS and CDR2 FQNEAQ. CDR3 size: 14 residues.

The chain combines TRBV28 with TRBJ2-7; D ambiguous. Per germline, CDR1 MDHEN and CDR2 SYDVKM. This CDR3 is built from 11 residues. V lost 3 bases and J lost 9, with 9 bases in between. CDR3: CASSLKGPQYF. The CDR3 DNA reads as TGTGCCAGCAGTTTGAAGGGTCCGCAGTACTTC.

The chain has TRBV24-1 and TRBJ2-2; D perhaps matches TRBD1 (6 bases). In germline, CDR1 is KGHDR, CDR2 SFDVKD. The germline V and J ends were trimmed by 3 bases and 4 bases, with 11 bases remaining between them. This CDR3 comprises 15 residues. CDR3 bases: TGTGCCACCAGTGATCCTCACAGGGTCACCGGGGAGCTGTTTTTT. Residues: CATSDPHRVTGELFF.

This clonotype was seen repeatedly, ten times or more. The V and J genes are TRBV20-1 and TRBJ2-5, with TRBD2 matching over 8 bases. The CDR3 runs to 13 residues. CDR1 is DFQATT, CDR2 SNEGSKA, per germline (reference sequence). V lost 6 bases to trimming and J lost 4 bases; unmatched junction nucleotides: 7. CDR3 nucleotide sequence: TGCAGTGCGATCGATGCGGGAGGAGAGACCCAGTACTTC. Translation: CSAIDAGGETQYF.

V usage is TRBV5-1 and J usage is TRBJ2-2; TRBD1 agrees at 8 bases. From germline, CDR1 is SGHRS and CDR2 YFSETQ. V shed 1 base and J 8 bases; nucleotides not matched to a gene: 7. The CDR3 totals 15 residues. The CDR3 is CASSLIGQGTGELFF. The CDR3 nucleotides are TGCGCCAGCAGCTTGATTGGACAGGGAACTGGGGAGCTGTTTTTT.

This clonotype was picked up a small number of times. The rearrangement links TRBV10-3 to TRBJ2-4; no clear D. The V end was cut by 3 bases, the J end by 5 bases, with 8 bases between. In germline, CDR1 is ENHRY, CDR2 SYGVKD. There are 13 residues in the CDR3. This CDR3 reads CAISDDTENIQYF. As DNA, the CDR3 is TGTGCCATCAGTGACGACACCGAAAACATTCAGTACTTC.

This clonotype appeared many times. The V gene is TRBV29-1, the J gene TRBJ2-3; a possible D gene is TRBD1 (6 bases). The germline V gene encodes CDR1 SQVTM and CDR2 ANQGSEA. Trimming cost V 3 bases and J 5 bases, with 9 bases left between them. CDR3 size: 12 residues. The CDR3: CSVESGEDTQYF. As DNA, the CDR3 is TGCAGCGTTGAGTCAGGGGAAGATACGCAGTATTTT.

The rearrangement joins TRBV7-2 to TRBJ2-7; the match to TRBD1 covers 8 bases. From germline, CDR1 is SGHTA and CDR2 FQGNSA. The CDR3 loop spans 14 amino acids. Trimming took 5 bases from V and 3 from J; bases not matched to a gene: 6. In DNA form, the CDR3 reads TGTGCCAGCAGCACACGGACAGGGTACTACGAGCAGTACTTC. Protein product: CASSTRTGYYEQYF.

The chain recombines TRBV5-6 with TRBJ2-7, with D maybe TRBD1 (5 bases). This CDR3 has 15 amino acids. Germline V lookup: CDR1 SGHDT, CDR2 YYEEEE. Trimming pared 4 bases from V and 0 bases from J, leaving 14 bases between. The CDR3 sequence is CASSPLGARSYEQYF. CDR3 DNA: TGTGCCAGCAGCCCCCTTGGGGCTCGCTCCTACGAGCAGTACTTC.

V gene TRBV5-1 combines with J gene TRBJ1-6; TRBD1 matches at 9 bases. Germline CDR1 SGHRS, CDR2 YFSETQ. With V trimmed by 6 bases and J by 8 bases, 3 bases remained unmatched. The CDR3 contains 13 residues. CDR3 DNA: TGCGCCAGCACCACAGGGGGCGATTCACCCCTCCACTTT. Translated: CASTTGGDSPLHF.

This chain joins TRBV27 and TRBJ1-2, with no clear D. The CDR3 covers 15 residues. Germline V gene sequence: CDR1 MNHEY, CDR2 SMNVEV (reference sequence). Trimming pared 0 bases from V and 6 bases from J, leaving 14 bases between. CDR3 sequence: CASSLSGRKRDGYTF. CDR3 DNA: TGTGCCAGCAGTTTATCTGGCAGGAAGAGGGATGGCTACACCTTC.

The chain recombines TRBV7-2 with TRBJ2-7; D is undetermined. The CDR3 runs 14 residues. V lost 5 bases to trimming and J lost 5 bases, with 16 bases between them. Germline V lookup: CDR1 SGHTA, CDR2 FQGNSA. The CDR3 region has the DNA TGTGCCAGCAGCCCTAGTATTGATAGGGACGAGCAGTACTTC. Residues: CASSPSIDRDEQYF.

The chain is built from TRBV5-1 and TRBJ1-2; TRBD1 matches at 8 bases. The V segment lost 4 bases and the J segment 2 bases; nucleotides outside the gene matches: 4. The CDR3 has 14 amino acids. Germline V lookup: CDR1 SGHRS, CDR2 YFSETQ. The CDR3 DNA reads TGCGCCAGCAGCATAGGACAGGGAAACTATGGCTACACCTTC. Translated, it gives CASSIGQGNYGYTF.

The gene calls are TRBV5-1 and TRBJ2-1, with a weak D call TRBD2 (5 bases). CDR1 SGHRS and CDR2 YFSETQ come from the germline V gene. CDR3 length: 18 amino acids. V was shortened by 0 bases and J by 0 bases, with 16 bases between the two germline ends. This CDR3 reads CASSLALGETLSYNEQFF. CDR3 nucleotide sequence: TGCGCCAGCAGCTTGGCTCTTGGGGAGACCCTCTCCTACAATGAGCAGTTCTTC.

A few counts support this clonotype. The chain employs TRBV20-1 and TRBJ1-4, with D unclear. This CDR3 is 14 amino acids long. The germline V and J ends were trimmed by 1 base and 6 bases, with 12 bases remaining between them. Germline values: CDR1 DFQATT, CDR2 SNEGSKA (reference sequence). This chain's CDR3 is CSARGAAWDEKLFF. Written as DNA, the CDR3 is TGCAGTGCTAGAGGTGCAGCCTGGGATGAAAAACTGTTTTTT.

The chain links TRBV20-1 to TRBJ1-4, with D possibly TRBD1 on 5 matching bases. CDR1 and CDR2 from the germline V gene are DFQATT and SNEGSKA (reference sequence). V gave up 1 base and J gave up 8 bases, with 14 bases separating them. There are 14 residues in the CDR3. The CDR3 DNA follows: TGCAGTGCTAGAGCCGGGGGGAGTAGGGAAAAACTGTTTTTT. It codes for CSARAGGSREKLFF.

The CDR3 bases are TGTGCCAGCAGCCCCCAGCAGGACGAGCAGTACTTC. Its protein product is CASSPQQDEQYF. The gene calls are TRBV7-2 and TRBJ2-7; D is undetermined. V lost 5 bases to trimming and J lost 5 bases, with 10 bases between them. This CDR3 contains 12 residues. Germline assignment: CDR1 SGHTA and CDR2 FQGNSA.

V gene TRBV6-1 combines with J gene TRBJ1-4; TRBD1 matches at 8 bases. From germline, CDR1 is MNHNS and CDR2 SASEGT. Losses at the gene ends were 8 bases for V and 6 bases for J; bases not matched to a gene: 5. This CDR3 spans 13 amino acids. The DNA of the CDR3 is TGTGCCAGCGGGGCAGGGGGCGATGAAAAACTGTTTTTT. It yields the protein CASGAGGDEKLFF.

This clonotype came up a few times. CDR3 sequence (DNA): TGTGCCAGCTCACATTCGGGGGACACTGAAGCTTTCTTT. Translating it yields CASSHSGDTEAFF. The genes are TRBV18 and TRBJ1-1; perhaps TRBD1 as D (5 bases). This CDR3 has 13 residues. The germline CDR1 and CDR2 sequences are KGHSH and LQKENI. Trimming took 4 bases from V and 3 from J, leaving 9 bases between them.